This T cell receptor (beta chain) was recorded in a study of shared clonotypes between healthy human individuals. Study outcomes and limitations: Memory subsets had estimated richness that was generally smaller than that of naive subsets. Across a handful of donors, naive CD4 shared around 5%, naive CD8 around 3.5%, memory CD4 2% to 2.5%, memory CD8 0.4%. Generation probability values for non-shared clonotypes were lower than those for clonotypes shared by all four donors.

Original data processing: ImmunoSEQ yielded junction-only sequences lacking quality scores, so filtering differed. Measured with immunoSEQ multiplex PCR; TCRdb has only the in-frame clones, and not every one. Clonal size and the V and J genes are those of that table, whereas D and trimming came from the DNA. The repertoire has about 1.5 million clones, under 99% of them found once; the top ten carry about 0.4%. The CDR3 covers 16 residues. Germline V gene lookup returns CDR1 GTSNPN and CDR2 SVGIG (reference sequence). Trimming removed 2 bases from V and 2 bases from J, with 15 bases in between. Comments on this clone: The antigen remains unidentified.

This sequence originates from a man aged 30 to 39 in good health. The chain carries TRBV30 and TRBJ2-2; D may be TRBD2 (7 bases). The sequencing input was naive CD4+ T cells sorted from blood. Subset given: CD45RA+ positively selected. CDR3: CAWSRGAAGNTGELFF. The CDR3 nucleotides are TGTGCCTGGAGTAGGGGGGCAGCGGGAAACACCGGGGAGCTGTTTTTT.